This entry lists 32 T cell receptor beta chains sequenced from one sample in a study of blood T cells in healthy people across ages. Primers used in a second PCR of about 6 to 11 cycles were a sample-barcoded 5' primer and a J-beta primer mix. Using its own MiXCR run on the 5' RACE reads, TCRdb lists one record per CDR3 protein. The sample comprises about 1.8 million distinct CDR3 sequences, approximately 50% of which are singletons, and 2% to 2.5% rests with the top ten. Sequenced: blood. Receptors originate from a middle-aged woman in good health.

The chain has TRBV6-6 and TRBJ1-5; 10 positions match TRBD1. Germline-derived CDR1 and CDR2 are MNHNY and SVGAGI (reference sequence). CDR3 length: 15 amino acids. V was clipped by 8 bases and J by 7 bases; unmatched bases: 11. The CDR3 region has the DNA TGTGCCAGCTTGTTAGCCGGGACAGGGGTCCAGCCCCAGCATTTT. This gives the protein CASLLAGTGVQPQHF.

This chain links TRBV5-1 with TRBJ2-5; TRBD2 might be the D (5 bases). Per germline, CDR1 SGHRS and CDR2 YFSETQ. V lost 0 bases to trimming and J lost 4 bases, with 13 bases between them. This CDR3 region has 15 residues. The CDR3 loop is CASSLGSREVETQYF. Written as DNA, the CDR3 is TGCGCCAGCAGCTTGGGAAGCCGGGAAGTAGAGACCCAGTACTTC.

The chain carries TRBV20-1 and TRBJ1-2; tentatively, D is TRBD1 (6 bases). The V gene lost 7 bases and the J gene lost 5 bases, with 17 bases spanning the gap. Looked up from germline, CDR1 is DFQATT and CDR2 is SNEGSKA (reference sequence). The CDR3 spans 13 residues. For the CDR3, the DNA is TGCAGTGTCCCCTGGGGGGCGGGGTATGGCTACACCTTC. It yields the protein CSVPWGAGYGYTF.

This clonotype was detected a few times. The chain joins TRBV12-3 or TRBV12-4 to TRBJ2-1; 11 positions match TRBD2. J gave up 4 bases and V 3 bases, and 11 bases lay outside the gene matches. The CDR3 runs 18 residues. CDR3 residues: CASSLVGELAGAYNEQFF. The CDR3 bases are TGTGCCAGCAGTTTGGTTGGGGAACTAGCGGGAGCTTACAATGAGCAGTTCTTC.

The rearrangement links TRBV3-1 to TRBJ2-3; 7 bases map to TRBD1. CDR3 size: 14 residues. V trimming: 4 bases; J trimming: 6 bases; junction bases outside the gene matches: 7. The germline CDR1 and CDR2 sequences are LGHDT and YNNKEL (reference sequence). CDR3 nucleotide sequence: TGTGCCAGCAGCCCCCGGGGACAGCCGGATACGCAGTATTTT. Translating it yields CASSPRGQPDTQYF.

The V call is TRBV7-3, the J call TRBJ1-1; D may be TRBD1 (6 bases). The CDR3 runs to 14 residues. Germline loops: CDR1 SGHTA, CDR2 FQGTGA. V was trimmed by 0 bases and J by 5 bases, leaving 10 bases between them. CDR3 sequence (DNA): TGTGCCAGCAGCTTAACCACAGGGTCAACTGAAGCTTTCTTT. Translating it yields CASSLTTGSTEAFF. The full variable domain, completed using reference TRBV7-3 and TRBJ1-1, is GAGVSQTPSNKVTEKGKYVELRCDPISGHTALYWYRQSLGQGPEFLIYFQGTGAADDSGLPNDRFFAVRPEGSVSTLKIQRTERGDSAVYLCASSLTTGSTEAFFGQGTRLTVV.

This clonotype showed up just a few times. The rearrangement joins TRBV10-3 to TRBJ2-1; 7 nucleotides align to TRBD2. Germline CDR1 is ENHRY and CDR2 is SYGVKD. This CDR3 contains 13 residues. J was trimmed by 7 bases and V by 2 bases; bases with no gene match: 2. This CDR3 is CAISEGTTNEQFF. The CDR3 bases are TGTGCCATCAGTGAGGGGACTACTAATGAGCAGTTCTTC.

The chain recombines TRBV20-1 with TRBJ2-3, with TRBD2 matching over 8 bases. J gave up 1 base and V 3 bases, and 12 bases lay outside the gene matches. Per the germline V gene, CDR1 is DFQATT and CDR2 is SNEGSKA (reference sequence). CDR3 length: 17 residues. The CDR3 bases are TGCAGTGCTAGCCCTAGGTGGGGTAGCGGGGGCACAGATACGCAGTATTTT. Protein sequence: CSASPRWGSGGTDTQYF.

J is TRBJ2-6 and V is TRBV5-1, with 7 bases matching TRBD1. Germline V gene sequence: CDR1 SGHRS, CDR2 YFSETQ. V dropped 6 bases and J dropped 2; count of bases not matched to a gene: 5. The CDR3 is 15 amino acids. The CDR3 loop is CASTGTAAGANVLTF. CDR3 DNA sequence: TGCGCCAGCACCGGGACAGCCGCTGGGGCCAACGTCCTGACTTTC.

The chain recombines TRBV6-5 with TRBJ2-7; D is possibly TRBD2 (5 bases). The CDR3 has 15 residues. Trimming pared 0 bases from V and 2 bases from J, leaving 11 bases between. Germline V gene lookup returns CDR1 MNHEY and CDR2 SVGAGI. CDR3 sequence reads: CASSYSKEGAYEQYF. The CDR3 region has the DNA TGTGCCAGCAGTTACTCGAAAGAGGGTGCCTACGAGCAGTACTTC.

The chain combines TRBV7-9 with TRBJ1-6, with D perhaps matching TRBD1 (5 bases). This CDR3 comprises 17 residues. The germline gives CDR1 SEHNR, CDR2 FQNEAQ (reference sequence). The V end was cut by 4 bases, the J end by 11 bases, with 24 bases between. This chain's CDR3 is CASSWTGRRDGSPPLHF. CDR3 sequence (DNA): TGTGCCAGCAGCTGGACGGGACGCCGAGATGGAAGCCCACCCCTCCACTTT.

The rearrangement links TRBV7-2 to TRBJ2-1; 16 nucleotides align to TRBD2. V was pared by 5 bases and J by 5 bases, with 3 bases of the junction left unmatched. CDR3 length equals 16 residues. The germline CDR1 and CDR2 sequences are SGHTA and FQGNSA. CDR3 DNA sequence: TGTGCCAGCAGCCCGGGACTAGCGGGGGGGGACAATGAGCAGTTCTTC. Protein product: CASSPGLAGGDNEQFF.

This clonotype was seen at least ten times. The CDR3 loop reads CASSPDRYEQYF. CDR3 coding DNA: TGTGCCAGCAGCCCGGACAGATACGAGCAGTACTTC. V is TRBV7-2 and J is TRBJ2-7; weak D call: TRBD1 (6 bases). Germline CDR1 and CDR2: SGHTA and FQGNSA. Trimming left V 5 bases short and J 4 bases short, with 9 bases between. The CDR3 contains 12 residues.

The chain combines TRBV6-1 with TRBJ1-6; TRBD1 aligns across 9 bases. Germline lookup yields CDR1 MNHNS and CDR2 SASEGT. The CDR3 totals 19 residues. V dropped 8 bases and J dropped 1; count of bases not matched to a gene: 15. CDR3 residues: CASRRDRAFGESYNSPLHF. The CDR3 DNA reads as TGTGCCAGCCGCCGGGACAGGGCTTTTGGGGAGTCCTATAATTCACCCCTCCACTTT.

V and J are TRBV15 and TRBJ2-5; TRBD2 might be the D (6 bases). The CDR3 sequence is 17 residues long. Trimming pared 0 bases from V and 2 bases from J, leaving 16 bases between. Germline CDR1 LNHNV, CDR2 YYDKDF (reference sequence). CDR3 sequence: CATSRDVVAGSQETQYF. CDR3 in DNA: TGTGCCACCAGCAGAGATGTCGTGGCGGGGAGTCAAGAGACCCAGTACTTC.

V and J are TRBV5-1 and TRBJ2-6; 10 nucleotides align to TRBD1. The CDR3 runs 17 residues. J was trimmed by 2 bases and V by 1 base; bases with no gene match: 3. The germline CDR1 and CDR2 sequences are SGHRS and YFSETQ. The CDR3 DNA reads TGCGCCAGCAGCTTGATGGGACAGGGGACTGGGGCCAACGTCCTGACTTTC. This encodes CASSLMGQGTGANVLTF.

In this sample, this clonotype turned up a few times. The V call is TRBV28, the J call TRBJ1-5; no clear D. Germline-derived CDR1 and CDR2 are MDHEN and SYDVKM. V was trimmed by 4 bases and J by 3 bases, leaving 10 bases between them. The CDR3 length is 14 residues. DNA of the CDR3: TGTGCCAGCAGTTCCGACGGATTCAATCAGCCCCAGCATTTT. It is translated as CASSSDGFNQPQHF.

The V gene is TRBV18, the J gene TRBJ2-1; no definite D call. Germline V gives CDR1 KGHSH, CDR2 LQKENI. CDR3 length equals 14 residues. The V end was cut by 4 bases, the J end by 3 bases, with 10 bases between. CDR3 in amino acids: CASSQSFGYNEQFF. The CDR3 DNA is TGTGCCAGCTCACAATCTTTTGGCTACAATGAGCAGTTCTTC.

This CDR3 reads CASSVEVRQGGAEAFF. DNA of the CDR3: TGTGCCAGCAGCGTAGAAGTGAGACAGGGGGGCGCTGAAGCTTTCTTT. V gene TRBV9 combines with J gene TRBJ1-1; TRBD1 matches at 9 bases. Germline CDR1 and CDR2: SGDLS and YYNGEE. The CDR3 covers 16 residues. The V gene end was trimmed by 0 bases and the J gene end by 6 bases; junction bases not matched to a gene: 9.

The chain couples TRBV28 to TRBJ1-2; 9 bases line up with TRBD1. V lost 7 bases to trimming and J lost 8 bases; unmatched junction nucleotides: 11. The CDR3 spans 14 residues. Per the germline V gene, CDR1 is MDHEN and CDR2 is SYDVKM. The CDR3 loop is CASNTNRGLKGYTF. In nucleotides, the CDR3 is TGTGCCAGCAATACTAACAGGGGGCTTAAGGGCTACACCTTC.

The V gene is TRBV2, the J gene TRBJ2-5; 7 positions match TRBD2. CDR1 is SNHLY, CDR2 FYNNEI, per germline. CDR3 length: 15 amino acids. The V segment lost 8 bases and the J segment 1 base; nucleotides outside the gene matches: 10. The CDR3: CASLRSTGGQETQYF. CDR3 nucleotide sequence: TGTGCCAGCCTACGGTCCACGGGGGGCCAAGAGACCCAGTACTTC.

This clonotype was seen ten or more times. The chain recombines TRBV7-3 with TRBJ2-6; D is unresolved. The V end lost 5 bases, the J end lost 0 bases, and 8 bases lay between the germline ends. This CDR3 has 15 amino acids. Germline values: CDR1 SGHTA, CDR2 FQGTGA. CDR3 sequence (DNA): TGTGCCAGCAGCCCGAGACGCTCTGGGGCCAACGTCCTGACTTTC. Translation: CASSPRRSGANVLTF.

The chain employs TRBV2 and TRBJ2-5, with TRBD1 matching over 7 bases. The CDR3 has 15 amino acids. Germline assignment: CDR1 SNHLY and CDR2 FYNNEI. With 4 bases clipped from V and 5 bases from J, the junction kept 10 bases outside the gene matches. As DNA, the CDR3 is TGTGCCAGCAGTGGAAACAGGGGCCTGGGGGAGACCCAGTACTTC. It translates to CASSGNRGLGETQYF.

This clonotype appeared a few times. The rearrangement uses TRBV15 and TRBJ2-3; D remains unclear. The germline gives CDR1 LNHNV, CDR2 YYDKDF (reference sequence). This CDR3 has 13 amino acids. Deletions cut 0 bases from V and 10 bases from J, with 11 bases between. This CDR3 reads CATSRDRNLAQYF. As DNA, the CDR3 is TGTGCCACCAGCAGAGATAGGAACCTGGCGCAGTATTTT.

The gene calls are TRBV28 and TRBJ2-3; D unclear. V was clipped by 8 bases and J by 2 bases, with 8 bases between them. CDR3 length: 12 residues. Per germline, CDR1 MDHEN and CDR2 SYDVKM. CDR3 loop: CASGVPTDTQYF. For the CDR3, the DNA is TGTGCCAGCGGGGTCCCCACAGATACGCAGTATTTT.

This clonotype is a singleton in its sample. The J gene is TRBJ1-4, the V gene TRBV18, with D perhaps matching TRBD1 (6 bases). This CDR3 region has 15 residues. Germline CDR1 is KGHSH and CDR2 is LQKENI. The V and J ends lost 4 bases and 4 bases respectively, with 13 bases between them. In DNA form, the CDR3 reads TGTGCCAGCTCACTCTCACAGGGTGGTAATGAAAAACTGTTTTTT. This sequence encodes CASSLSQGGNEKLFF.

The chain is built from TRBV6-2 or TRBV6-3 and TRBJ2-5; a weak D match, TRBD1 (5 bases). The J call is uncertain, as TRBJ2-7 better fits the DNA end. Looked up from germline, CDR1 is MNHEY and CDR2 is SVGEGT. The CDR3 is made up of 15 amino acids. CDR3 loop: CASSYPQGFPYEQYF. The CDR3 nucleotides read TGTGCCAGCAGTTACCCGCAGGGTTTCCCATACGAGCAGTACTTC.

The chain employs TRBV12-3 or TRBV12-4 and TRBJ2-3; D gene ambiguous. V was clipped by 0 bases and J by 2 bases, with 6 bases between them. The CDR3 runs 14 residues. CDR3 nucleotides: TGTGCCAGCAGTTTAGCTAACCCCACAGATACGCAGTATTTT. This encodes CASSLANPTDTQYF.

This clonotype appeared a few times. The chain carries TRBV15 and TRBJ2-1, with 8 nucleotides matching TRBD1. In germline, CDR1 is LNHNV, CDR2 YYDKDF (reference sequence). The CDR3 sequence is 15 residues long. Losses at the gene ends were 4 bases for V and 6 bases for J; bases not matched to a gene: 8. This CDR3 reads CATSKDRGRFNEQFF. CDR3 DNA sequence: TGTGCCACCAGCAAAGACAGGGGACGTTTCAATGAGCAGTTCTTC.

This clonotype was counted a few times. CDR3 sequence: CATRETSGTSTDTQYF. CDR3 DNA: TGTGCCACCAGGGAGACTAGCGGTACTAGCACAGATACGCAGTATTTT. This chain connects TRBV24-1 to TRBJ2-3, with 9 bases identical to TRBD2. Germline V gene sequence: CDR1 KGHDR, CDR2 SFDVKD. V lost 7 bases and J lost 0; bases outside the gene matches: 7. The CDR3 totals 16 residues.

As regards this clonotype: The junction and the germline gene differ at one end; a read error may be behind it. The V gene is TRBV7-2, the J gene TRBJ2-3, with D possibly being TRBD1 (5 bases). The CDR3 loop spans 15 amino acids. CDR1 SGHTA and CDR2 FQGNSA come from the germline V gene. The CDR3 DNA reads TGCGCCAGCAGCTTAGCAGGGCTCCCCAGTAATACGCAGTATTTT. Protein: CASSLAGLPSNTQYF.

This clonotype turned up a few times. The chain carries TRBV12-3 or TRBV12-4 and TRBJ2-7, with TRBD2 identical over 8 bases. With V trimmed by 8 bases and J by 0 bases, 12 bases remained unmatched. The CDR3 totals 16 residues. This CDR3 reads CASQEERGPHSYEQYF. DNA for the CDR3: TGTGCCAGCCAAGAGGAGCGGGGGCCCCACTCCTACGAGCAGTACTTC.